In this sample, the clone carrying this T cell receptor beta chain turned up a few times. What it binds is unknown. Unexposed donor CD4+ T cells date from 2011-2018, before the COVID-19 pandemic. The cells were cultured for 9 to 11 days before CD4+ T cells were isolated. This sample is drawn from a study of CD4 T cells in relation to SARS-CoV-2 and coronaviruses. Study at large: ViraFEST: approximately 10-day antigen culture of PBMCs, then TCR beta CDR3 sequencing. No peptide or an HIV-1 Nef peptide pool served as negative control.

The repertoire was sequenced with immunoSEQ multiplex PCR; TCRdb's copy has only in-frame clones and lacks some. The profile shows 26,000 or so clones, under 80% of them singletons. The CDR3 length is 15 residues. The junction had 5 bases not matched to a gene; V was cut back by 2 bases and J by 3 bases. CDR1 and CDR2 from the germline V gene are LGHDT and YNNKEL (reference sequence). The clonotype was recovered from a human donor in good health. Sequencing was carried out using CD4+ T cells from PBMCs, cultured in vitro. This chain joins TRBV3-1 (or the pseudogene TRBV3-2) and TRBJ1-1; 8 bases fit TRBD1. The CDR3 region is CASSQRQGRDTEAFF. DNA for the CDR3: TGTGCCAGCAGCCAACGACAGGGGAGGGACACTGAAGCTTTCTTT.